Presented here are 17 T cell receptor beta chains from one specimen sequenced in a study of T cell changes during pregnancy in multiple sclerosis. The assay was immunoSEQ multiplex PCR, and TCRdb's table has in-frame clones only and misses some. The data contain under 75,000 clones, approximately 91% of them seen just once; the ten biggest clones take up roughly 0.29%. This material consisted of CD4+ T cells from peripheral blood mononuclear cells, taken after pregnancy. The receptors come from a female donor with multiple sclerosis, enrolled in a pregnancy study.

The genes are TRBV18 and TRBJ2-1, with 8 positions matching TRBD1. From germline, CDR1 is KGHSH and CDR2 LQKENI. V was pared by 2 bases and J by 5 bases, with 2 bases of the junction left unmatched. CDR3 length: 14 residues. This CDR3 reads CASSPGQGNNEQFF. The DNA of the CDR3 is TGTGCCAGCTCACCAGGACAGGGTAACAATGAGCAGTTCTTC. The full variable domain, in which reference TRBV18 and TRBJ2-1 provide the parts outside the CDR3, is NAGVMQNPRHLVRRRGQEARLRCSPMKGHSHVYWYRQLPEEGLKFMVYLQKENIIDESGMPKERFSAEFPKEGPSILRIQQVVRGDSAAYFCASSPGQGNNEQFFGPGTRLTVL.

The chain uses TRBV5-4 and TRBJ2-1, with 10 bases fitting TRBD2. The germline gives CDR1 SGHNT, CDR2 YYREEE (reference sequence). The CDR3 has 19 residues. J lost 0 bases, V lost 4 bases, and 13 bases had no gene match. CDR3 loop: CASSPGASGSPFSYNEQFF. The CDR3 DNA follows: TGTGCCAGCAGCCCAGGAGCTAGCGGGAGTCCTTTCTCCTACAATGAGCAGTTCTTC. The variable domain in full, with the rest retrieved from reference TRBV5-4 and TRBJ2-1, is ETGVTQSPTHLIKTRGQQVTLRCSSQSGHNTVSWYQQALGQGPQFIFQYYREEENGRGNFPPRFSGLQFPNYSSELNVNALELDDSALYLCASSPGASGSPFSYNEQFFGPGTRLTVL.

For this clone: Other DNA sequences of this sample code for an identical CDR3. CDR3 residues: CASSFGGSSYNEQFF. CDR3 DNA sequence: TGCGCCAGCAGCTTCGGGGGGAGCTCCTACAATGAGCAGTTCTTC. The chain uses TRBV5-1 and TRBJ2-1, with 7 nucleotides matching TRBD2. CDR1 and CDR2 from the germline V gene are SGHRS and YFSETQ. CDR3 size: 15 residues. V lost 2 bases to trimming and J lost 0 bases; unmatched junction nucleotides: 2.

The CDR3 bases are TGTGCCAGTAGTTCGACTAGCGGGAGTGGGGAGACCCAGTACTTC. This translates into CASSSTSGSGETQYF. The chain has TRBV19 and TRBJ2-5; 12 positions agree with TRBD2. This CDR3 comprises 15 residues. Germline CDR1 reads LNHDA; CDR2 reads SQIVND (reference sequence). After removal of 5 bases from V and 5 bases from J, the junction contained 6 bases not matched to a gene.

V usage is TRBV2 and J usage is TRBJ1-6, with 12 bases that match TRBD1. Trimming took 10 bases from V and 7 from J; bases not matched to a gene: 8. Germline V gene sequence: CDR1 SNHLY, CDR2 FYNNEI. The CDR3 has 15 amino acids. The CDR3 DNA is TGTGCCACCCCGACCGGGACAGGGGGCAATTCACCCCTCCACTTT. It yields the protein CATPTGTGGNSPLHF.

The chain recombines TRBV7-9 with TRBJ1-3, with no clear D. The V gene lost 5 bases and the J gene lost 1 base, with 6 bases spanning the gap. From germline, CDR1 is SEHNR and CDR2 FQNEAQ (reference sequence). This CDR3 is 13 amino acids long. The CDR3 sequence is CASSPGSGNTIYF. CDR3 DNA: TGTGCCAGCAGCCCCGGGTCTGGAAACACCATATATTTT.

This chain joins TRBV6-1 and TRBJ2-3, with 7 bases fitting TRBD2. The CDR3 runs to 16 residues. The J segment lost 2 bases and the V segment lost 2 bases, leaving 7 bases of the junction unmatched. Germline V gene sequence: CDR1 MNHNS, CDR2 SASEGT. The chain's CDR3 is CASSEWSRGDTDTQYF. CDR3 DNA: TGTGCCAGCAGTGAATGGAGCCGGGGGGACACAGATACGCAGTATTTT.

The chain is built from TRBV5-1 and TRBJ2-1; the match to TRBD1 covers 7 bases. J was trimmed by 0 bases and V by 3 bases; bases with no gene match: 6. Germline V gives CDR1 SGHRS, CDR2 YFSETQ. CDR3 length: 16 amino acids. The CDR3 region is CASSYWDSPSYNEQFF. CDR3 coding DNA: TGCGCCAGCAGCTATTGGGACAGCCCCTCCTACAATGAGCAGTTCTTC.

The chain carries TRBV5-1 and TRBJ2-1, with TRBD2 as a possible D gene (6 bases). CDR3 length equals 14 residues. Deletions cut 1 base from V and 14 bases from J, with 19 bases between. CDR1 and CDR2 (germline): SGHRS, YFSETQ. CDR3 amino acids: CASSLTSISRVEFF. Written as DNA, the CDR3 is TGCGCCAGCAGCTTGACTAGCATCTCGCGGGTGGAGTTCTTC.

The chain links TRBV6-1 to TRBJ1-2; 8 bases line up with TRBD1. Germline V gene lookup returns CDR1 MNHNS and CDR2 SASEGT. The V and J ends lost 6 bases and 4 bases, in that order; junction bases with no gene match: 7. The CDR3 runs to 14 residues. The CDR3 protein is CASSSRQGTYGYTF. The CDR3 DNA is TGTGCCAGCAGCTCAAGACAGGGGACCTATGGCTACACCTTC.

The chain is built from TRBV28 and TRBJ2-1; TRBD2 agrees at 9 bases. The length of the CDR3 is 18 residues. Germline V gene lookup returns CDR1 MDHEN and CDR2 SYDVKM. Trimming removed 5 bases from V and 3 bases from J; junction bases left unmatched: 14. The CDR3 is CASSPPRLREGLYNEQFF. CDR3 coding DNA: TGTGCCAGCAGTCCCCCCCGTTTGCGGGAGGGCCTCTACAATGAGCAGTTCTTC.

The chain uses TRBV27 and TRBJ2-1, with TRBD1 identical over 9 bases. Germline V lookup: CDR1 MNHEY, CDR2 SMNVEV (reference sequence). The CDR3 covers 16 residues. With V trimmed by 6 bases and J by 3 bases, 9 bases remained unmatched. The CDR3 coding sequence is TGTGCCAGCAGGCCCCGGACAGGGGAGAACTACAATGAGCAGTTCTTC. This gives the protein CASRPRTGENYNEQFF.

The J gene is TRBJ2-1, the V gene TRBV2, with 11 bases lining up with TRBD2. Germline V lookup: CDR1 SNHLY, CDR2 FYNNEI. The CDR3 extends over 15 amino acids. V was pared by 5 bases and J by 6 bases, with 6 bases of the junction left unmatched. CDR3 in DNA: TGTGCCAGCAGTTTTAGCGGGGGGGCCTTCAATGAGCAGTTCTTC. It yields the protein CASSFSGGAFNEQFF.

The rearrangement joins TRBV2 to TRBJ1-6; D is undetermined. V lost 7 bases and J 5 bases, leaving 9 bases between the germline ends. Looked up from germline, CDR1 is SNHLY and CDR2 is FYNNEI. This CDR3 is 13 amino acids long. In nucleotides, the CDR3 is TGTGCCAGCATGGGAGAAAATAATTCACCCCTCCACTTT. This gives the protein CASMGENNSPLHF.

The chain joins TRBV6-1 to TRBJ2-7; no definite D call. Germline assignment: CDR1 MNHNS and CDR2 SASEGT. V was shortened by 4 bases and J by 0 bases, with 7 bases between the two germline ends. CDR3 length equals 13 residues. The CDR3 spells CASSVDFSYEQYF. The DNA for the CDR3 is TGTGCCAGCAGTGTCGACTTCTCCTACGAGCAGTACTTC.

A few counts support this clone. V is TRBV27 and J is TRBJ2-3, with D possibly matching TRBD2 (5 bases). The germline CDR1 and CDR2 sequences are MNHEY and SMNVEV (reference sequence). V lost 2 bases to trimming and J lost 4 bases, with 19 bases between them. CDR3 length equals 17 residues. The DNA of the CDR3 is TGTGCCAGCAGTTTAGGGAGACCGGGCCTGAGGGCAGATACGCAGTATTTT. Translated, it gives CASSLGRPGLRADTQYF.

This chain uses TRBV2 with TRBJ2-7, with D perhaps matching TRBD2 (6 bases). Germline V gives CDR1 SNHLY, CDR2 FYNNEI. The CDR3 loop spans 13 amino acids. Trimming removed 3 bases at V and 9 bases at J, with 15 bases between. CDR3 loop: CASSDGAGSGQYF. The CDR3 DNA is TGTGCCAGCAGTGATGGGGCGGGATCTGGGCAGTACTTC.